This T cell receptor (beta chain) comes out of a study of early T cells in non-severe SARS-CoV-2 infection. For the study at large: Bulk RNA isolated from unsorted whole blood underwent sequencing; chains were not paired.

This clonotype was observed a few times. Its antigen is not identified. The germline V gene has CDR1 SGHDN and CDR2 FVKESK. V shed 5 bases, J shed 2 bases, and the junction held 8 bases outside the gene matches. This CDR3 is 16 amino acids long. Notes on the study in general: VDJdb matches were skewed toward anti-spike CD8 T cell responses.

Tagging with unique molecular identifiers was applied to individual cDNA molecules. TCRdb redid the calling of the 5' RACE reads with MiXCR, one entry per CDR3 protein. In the table there are about 110,000 distinct CDR3 sequences, around 10% of which are singletons. This TCR was sampled from an adult who was a healthcare worker with PCR-confirmed SARS-CoV-2 infection or an uninfected control (not recorded which). The chain couples TRBV14 to TRBJ2-3, with 9 bases aligning to TRBD2. Material: whole blood. The CDR3 reads CASSASPSGVTDTQYF. The CDR3 DNA is TGTGCCAGCAGCGCCTCGCCTAGCGGGGTCACAGATACGCAGTATTTT.